One sample yielded the 18 T cell receptor beta chains listed below, sequenced in a study of blood T cell repertoires in COVID-19. The protocol was immunoSEQ multiplex PCR, while the TCRdb copy is restricted to in-frame clones and leaves out a portion. The sample has tens of thousands of clones; 80% are singletons. The sample was peripheral blood. Every receptor here comes from a human donor in a cohort sampled during active COVID-19.

The chain is built from TRBV27 and TRBJ1-2, with D hard to call. The CDR3 spans 13 residues. The germline V and J ends were trimmed by 5 bases and 5 bases, with 12 bases remaining between them. CDR1 MNHEY and CDR2 SMNVEV come from the germline V gene (reference sequence). The CDR3, as DNA: TGTGCCAGCAGTATCCCGGGAGATTATGGCTACACCTTC. Residues: CASSIPGDYGYTF.

The V and J genes are TRBV25-1 and TRBJ1-2; D remains ambiguous. The CDR3 loop spans 13 amino acids. V lost 2 bases, J lost 6 bases, and 10 bases lay in between. Per the germline V gene, CDR1 is MGHDK and CDR2 is SYGVNS. DNA for the CDR3: TGTGCCAGCAGTGAAATTGACGGGGATGGCTACACCTTC. Translation gives CASSEIDGDGYTF.

This clone is a singleton in its sample. This rearrangement joins TRBV11-2 to TRBJ2-5; 12 bases fit TRBD2. The length of the CDR3 is 16 residues. Losses at the gene ends were 4 bases for V and 2 bases for J; bases not matched to a gene: 5. Germline V lookup: CDR1 SGHAT, CDR2 FQNNGV. The CDR3 coding sequence is TGTGCCAGCAGCTCTGGACTAGCGGGAAGACAAGAGACCCAGTACTTC. It yields the protein CASSSGLAGRQETQYF.

The chain is built from TRBV30 and TRBJ2-1, with TRBD2 matching over 14 bases. Germline V gene lookup returns CDR1 GTSNPN and CDR2 SVGIG (reference sequence). CDR3 length: 19 amino acids. J gave up 7 bases and V 2 bases, and 16 bases lay outside the gene matches. The CDR3 sequence is CAWSPTGPRLAGGRNEQFF. The CDR3, as DNA: TGTGCCTGGAGTCCGACAGGCCCTAGACTAGCGGGGGGGCGGAATGAGCAGTTCTTC.

This rearrangement joins TRBV12-3 or TRBV12-4 to TRBJ2-1; 7 nucleotides agree with TRBD1. The trim removed 5 bases at V and 8 bases at J, leaving 3 bases unmatched. This CDR3 is 12 amino acids long. CDR3 loop: CASSPQGYEQFF. CDR3 in DNA: TGTGCCAGCAGTCCACAGGGGTATGAGCAGTTCTTC.

The chain employs TRBV29-1 and TRBJ1-5, with 10 bases fitting TRBD1. There are 16 residues in the CDR3. V trimming: 0 bases; J trimming: 7 bases; junction bases outside the gene matches: 9. The germline gives CDR1 SQVTM, CDR2 ANQGSEA. The DNA for the CDR3 is TGCAGCGTTGAAGATCAGACAGGGGGCCTCGCCCAGCCCCAGCATTTT. Protein product: CSVEDQTGGLAQPQHF.

The gene calls are TRBV5-4 and TRBJ1-5; the D gene is possibly TRBD1 (5 bases). V was cut by 0 bases and J by 7 bases, with 14 bases left in between. This CDR3 comprises 15 residues. Germline lookup yields CDR1 SGHNT and CDR2 YYREEE (reference sequence). This CDR3 reads CASSLDPGSGQPQHF. CDR3 sequence (DNA): TGTGCCAGCAGCTTGGACCCAGGGTCAGGACAGCCCCAGCATTTT.

The chain carries TRBV5-4 and TRBJ1-2; 7 positions match TRBD1. V dropped 2 bases and J dropped 4; count of bases not matched to a gene: 11. The CDR3 is 16 amino acids. Germline lookup yields CDR1 SGHNT and CDR2 YYREEE (reference sequence). CDR3 coding DNA: TGTGCCAGCAGCTTCAGGACAGGCCGGGGAATCTATGGCTACACCTTC. Translation: CASSFRTGRGIYGYTF.

This clone was seen repeatedly, ten times or more. The CDR3 DNA reads as TGCGCCAGCAGTGAGTCGTCAGGGGGTAATCAGCCCCAGCATTTT. Translated: CASSESSGGNQPQHF. The chain carries TRBV10-2 and TRBJ1-5, with 7 bases matching TRBD1. The V gene's germline CDR1 is WSHSY and CDR2 SAAADI. V was pared by 0 bases and J by 4 bases, with 3 bases of the junction left unmatched. This CDR3 region has 15 residues.

The rearrangement joins TRBV28 to TRBJ1-4; 8 bases match TRBD1. Germline V gene sequence: CDR1 MDHEN, CDR2 SYDVKM. Unmatched junction bases numbered 5, after V lost 3 bases and J lost 8 bases. CDR3 length: 14 amino acids. The CDR3: CASSFAGGREKLFF. The DNA for the CDR3 is TGTGCCAGCAGTTTCGCAGGGGGCCGGGAAAAACTGTTTTTT.

J is TRBJ1-2 and V is TRBV28, with D tentatively TRBD1 (5 bases). CDR1 and CDR2 (germline): MDHEN, SYDVKM. V was pared by 3 bases and J by 4 bases, with 18 bases between. CDR3 size: 16 residues. CDR3 sequence: CASSLGGTSGTYGYTF. In nucleotides, the CDR3 is TGTGCCAGCAGTTTGGGCGGGACCTCCGGGACCTATGGCTACACCTTC.

The chain carries TRBV27 and TRBJ2-1, with a tentative D call TRBD1 (6 bases). Germline lookup yields CDR1 MNHEY and CDR2 SMNVEV (reference sequence). V lost 6 bases and J 7 bases, leaving 31 bases between the germline ends. The CDR3 runs 19 residues. CDR3 in amino acids: CASSPLPKVQGRAGNEQFF. The CDR3 DNA reads TGTGCCAGCAGCCCCCTCCCCAAGGTTCAGGGGCGGGCAGGGAATGAGCAGTTCTTC.

The chain uses TRBV7-2 and TRBJ2-5; no clear D. V was cut by 0 bases and J by 2 bases, with 7 bases left in between. This CDR3 contains 14 residues. The germline gives CDR1 SGHTA, CDR2 FQGNSA. The DNA of the CDR3 is TGTGCCAGCAGCTTAGCTGCAGGTCAAGAGACCCAGTACTTC. It specifies CASSLAAGQETQYF.

This clone has only a few counts. This CDR3 reads CASSRTGGGFSNSPLHF. In DNA form, the CDR3 reads TGTGCCAGCTCACGGACAGGGGGCGGTTTTAGTAATTCACCCCTCCACTTT. The V call is TRBV18, the J call TRBJ1-6, with TRBD1 matching over 11 bases. CDR1 KGHSH and CDR2 LQKENI come from the germline V gene. V lost 4 bases, J lost 6 bases, and 8 bases stayed unmatched. The CDR3 extends over 17 amino acids.

The rearrangement links TRBV6-5 to TRBJ1-4; TRBD1 might be the D (5 bases). This CDR3 comprises 14 residues. CDR1 is MNHEY and CDR2 is SVGAGI in the germline V gene. Trimming took 6 bases from V and 1 from J, leaving 9 bases between them. The chain's CDR3 is CASSPTETNEKLFF. In DNA, the CDR3 is TGTGCCAGCAGCCCGACAGAAACTAATGAAAAACTGTTTTTT.

The chain joins TRBV29-1 to TRBJ1-2; no definite D call. Germline V gives CDR1 SQVTM, CDR2 ANQGSEA. V lost 4 bases to trimming and J lost 8 bases, with 11 bases between them. The CDR3 is 11 amino acids. For the CDR3, the DNA is TGCAGCGTTGCGAGGGAGCTCGGCTACACCTTC. Encoded protein: CSVARELGYTF.

The genes are TRBV5-1 and TRBJ2-7, with 10 bases matching TRBD1. CDR3 length: 17 residues. V was pared by 0 bases and J by 4 bases, with 10 bases of the junction left unmatched. CDR1 and CDR2 (germline): SGHRS, YFSETQ. CDR3 region: CASSLGPQGTGVYEQYF. The CDR3 DNA is TGCGCCAGCAGCTTGGGTCCCCAAGGGACAGGGGTGTACGAGCAGTACTTC.

The rearrangement uses TRBV4-1 and TRBJ1-3; D is uncertain. V lost 2 bases to trimming and J lost 1 base, with 15 bases between them. CDR1 and CDR2 (germline): MGHRA, YSYEKL. The CDR3 length is 17 residues. The CDR3 coding sequence is TGCGCCAGCAGCCAAAATCAGAGGGTCTCATCTGGAAACACCATATATTTT. Encoded protein: CASSQNQRVSSGNTIYF.